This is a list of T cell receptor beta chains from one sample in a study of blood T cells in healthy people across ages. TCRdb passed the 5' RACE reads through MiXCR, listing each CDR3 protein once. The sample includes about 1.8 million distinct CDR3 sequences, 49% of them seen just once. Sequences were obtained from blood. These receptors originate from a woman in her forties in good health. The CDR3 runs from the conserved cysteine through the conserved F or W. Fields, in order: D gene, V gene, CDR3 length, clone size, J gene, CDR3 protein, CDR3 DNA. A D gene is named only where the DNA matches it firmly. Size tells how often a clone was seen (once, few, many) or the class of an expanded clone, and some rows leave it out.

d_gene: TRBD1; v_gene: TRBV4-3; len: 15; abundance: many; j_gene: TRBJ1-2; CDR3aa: CASSPDRGANYGYTF; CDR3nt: TGCGCCAGCAGCCCGGACAGGGGAGCTAACTATGGCTACACCTTC
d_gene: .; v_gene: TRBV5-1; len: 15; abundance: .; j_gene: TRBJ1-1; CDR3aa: CASSWTGVMNTEAFF; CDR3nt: TGCGCCAGCAGCTGGACGGGGGTCATGAACACTGAAGCTTTCTTT
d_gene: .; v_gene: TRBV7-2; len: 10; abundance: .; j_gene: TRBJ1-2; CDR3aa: CTSSLQRYTF; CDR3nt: TGTACCAGCAGTTTACAGCGCTACACCTTC
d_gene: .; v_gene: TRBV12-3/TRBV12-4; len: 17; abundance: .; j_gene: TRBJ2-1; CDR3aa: CASSSGRLVSSYNEQFF; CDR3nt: TGTGCCAGCAGTTCAGGACGACTAGTGTCATCCTACAATGAGCAGTTCTTC
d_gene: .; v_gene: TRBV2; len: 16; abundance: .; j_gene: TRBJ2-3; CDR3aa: CASREDHGGFTDTQYF; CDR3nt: TGTGCCAGCAGGGAGGACCATGGGGGGTTCACAGATACGCAGTATTTT
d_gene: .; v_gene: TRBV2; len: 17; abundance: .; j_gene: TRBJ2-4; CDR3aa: CASREYLGQLDKNIQYF; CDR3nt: TGTGCCAGCAGGGAGTACCTAGGACAATTGGACAAAAACATTCAGTACTTC
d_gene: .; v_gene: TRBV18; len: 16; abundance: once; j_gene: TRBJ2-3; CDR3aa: CASSTRQGMGTDTQYF; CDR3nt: TGTGCCAGCTCTACGAGGCAGGGGATGGGCACAGATACGCAGTATTTT
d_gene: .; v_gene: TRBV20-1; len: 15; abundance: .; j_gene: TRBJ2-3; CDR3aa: CSARGPGQYTDTQYF; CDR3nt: TGCAGTGCTAGAGGCCCCGGACAGTACACAGATACGCAGTATTTT
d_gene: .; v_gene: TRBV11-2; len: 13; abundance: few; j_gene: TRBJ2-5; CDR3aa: CASLSRAGETQYF; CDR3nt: TGTGCCAGTTTATCCCGGGCCGGGGAGACCCAGTACTTC
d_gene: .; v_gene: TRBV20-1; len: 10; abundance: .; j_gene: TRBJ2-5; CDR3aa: CSAHLGMGYF; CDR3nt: TGCAGTGCCCACCTGGGGATGGGGTACTTC
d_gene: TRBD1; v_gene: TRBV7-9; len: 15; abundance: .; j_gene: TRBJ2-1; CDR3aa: CASSYGTGLVNEQFF; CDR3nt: TGTGCCAGCAGCTACGGGACAGGGCTCGTCAATGAGCAGTTCTTC
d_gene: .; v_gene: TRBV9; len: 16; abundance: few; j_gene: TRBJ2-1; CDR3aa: CASSELPGGTYNEQFF; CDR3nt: TGTGCCAGCAGCGAGCTACCCGGGGGAACCTACAATGAGCAGTTCTTC
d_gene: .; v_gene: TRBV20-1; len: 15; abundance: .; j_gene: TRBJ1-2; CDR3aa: CSARGAALVGYGYTF; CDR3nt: TGCAGTGCTAGAGGGGCAGCCCTGGTGGGCTATGGCTACACCTTC
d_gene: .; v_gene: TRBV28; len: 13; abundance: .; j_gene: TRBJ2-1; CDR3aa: CASSSPNLDEQFF; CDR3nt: TGTGCCAGCAGTTCCCCAAACTTGGATGAGCAGTTCTTC
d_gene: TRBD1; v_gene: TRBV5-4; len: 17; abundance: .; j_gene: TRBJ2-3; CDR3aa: CASSPSTGTGLTDTQYF; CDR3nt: TGTGCCAGCAGCCCCTCTACCGGGACAGGCCTCACAGATACGCAGTATTTT
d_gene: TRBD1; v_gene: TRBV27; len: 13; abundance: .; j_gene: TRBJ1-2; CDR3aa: CASSSQTGDGYTF; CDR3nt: TGTGCCAGCAGTTCCCAGACAGGGGACGGCTACACCTTC
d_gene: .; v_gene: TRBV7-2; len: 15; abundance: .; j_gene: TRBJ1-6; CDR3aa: CASSLEGGPSSPLHF; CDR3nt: TGTGCCAGCAGCTTAGAGGGGGGGCCTAGTTCACCCCTCCACTTT
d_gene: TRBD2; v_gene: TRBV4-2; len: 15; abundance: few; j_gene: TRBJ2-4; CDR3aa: CASSQSGGAENIQYF; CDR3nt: TGTGCCAGCAGCCAGAGCGGGGGGGCCGAAAACATTCAGTACTTC
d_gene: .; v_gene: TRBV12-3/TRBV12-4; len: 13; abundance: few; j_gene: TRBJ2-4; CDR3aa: CASSGQTVNIQYF; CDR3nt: TGTGCCAGCAGTGGACAGACCGTAAACATTCAGTACTTC
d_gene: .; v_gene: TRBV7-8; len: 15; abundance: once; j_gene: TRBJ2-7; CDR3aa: CASGPSRDSSYEQYF; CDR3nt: TGTGCCAGCGGGCCTTCCCGCGACAGCTCCTACGAGCAGTACTTC
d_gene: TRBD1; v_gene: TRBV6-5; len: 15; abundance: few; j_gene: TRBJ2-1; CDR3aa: CASRYGRGRGNEQFF; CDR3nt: TGTGCCAGCAGATACGGCAGGGGGCGAGGCAATGAGCAGTTCTTC
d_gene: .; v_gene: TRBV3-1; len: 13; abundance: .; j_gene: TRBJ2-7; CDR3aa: CASSQSKFYEQYF; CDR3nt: TGTGCCAGCAGCCAATCGAAGTTCTACGAGCAGTACTTC
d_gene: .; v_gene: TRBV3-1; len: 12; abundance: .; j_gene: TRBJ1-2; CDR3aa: CASSQKAGWYTF; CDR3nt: TGTGCCAGCAGCCAAAAGGCGGGATGGTACACCTTC
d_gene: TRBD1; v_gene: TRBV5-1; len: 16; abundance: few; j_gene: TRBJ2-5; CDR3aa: CASSDGGTGRQETQYF; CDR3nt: TGCGCCAGCTCGGATGGAGGGACAGGGAGGCAAGAGACCCAGTACTTC
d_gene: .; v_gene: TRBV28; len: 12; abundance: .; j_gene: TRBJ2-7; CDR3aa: CASIPGVDEQYF; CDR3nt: TGTGCCAGCATTCCAGGGGTCGACGAGCAGTACTTC
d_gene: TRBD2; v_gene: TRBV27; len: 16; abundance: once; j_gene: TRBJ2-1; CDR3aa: CASSTSGGILYNEQFF; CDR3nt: TGTGCCAGCTCCACTAGCGGGGGGATTCTCTACAATGAGCAGTTCTTC
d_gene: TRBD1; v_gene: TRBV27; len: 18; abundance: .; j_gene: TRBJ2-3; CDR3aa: CASSPVPGQGVGTDTQYF; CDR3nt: TGTGCCAGCAGTCCAGTCCCGGGACAGGGGGTGGGCACAGATACGCAGTATTTT
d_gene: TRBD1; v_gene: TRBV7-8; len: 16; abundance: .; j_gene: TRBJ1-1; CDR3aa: CASSLLGQGAVTEAFF; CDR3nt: TGTGCCAGCAGCTTACTTGGACAGGGGGCCGTAACTGAAGCTTTCTTT
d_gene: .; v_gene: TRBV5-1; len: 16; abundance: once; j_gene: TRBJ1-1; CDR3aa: CASSHWGLPENTEAFF; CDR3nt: TGCGCCAGCAGCCATTGGGGGCTCCCAGAGAACACTGAAGCTTTCTTT
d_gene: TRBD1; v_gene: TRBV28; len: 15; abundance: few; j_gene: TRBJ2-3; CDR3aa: CASSSFDRATDTQYF; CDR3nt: TGTGCCAGCAGTTCCTTCGACAGGGCCACAGATACGCAGTATTTT
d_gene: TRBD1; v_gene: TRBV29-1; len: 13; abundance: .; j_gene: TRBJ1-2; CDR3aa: CCVFGDRGYGYTF; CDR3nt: TGCTGCGTATTCGGGGACAGGGGCTATGGCTACACCTTC
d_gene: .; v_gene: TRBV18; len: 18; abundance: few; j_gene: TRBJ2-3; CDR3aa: CASSPGKRAPNGTDTQYF; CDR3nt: TGTGCCAGCTCACCAGGGAAGAGGGCGCCTAATGGTACAGATACGCAGTATTTT
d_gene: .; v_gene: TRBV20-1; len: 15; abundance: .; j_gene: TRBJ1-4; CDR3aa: CSARDRGESNEKLFF; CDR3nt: TGCAGTGCTAGAGATCGCGGGGAATCTAATGAAAAACTGTTTTTT
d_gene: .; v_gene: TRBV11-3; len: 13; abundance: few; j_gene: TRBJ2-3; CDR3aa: CASSQVDTDTQYF; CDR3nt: TGTGCCAGCAGCCAGGTAGATACAGATACGCAGTATTTT
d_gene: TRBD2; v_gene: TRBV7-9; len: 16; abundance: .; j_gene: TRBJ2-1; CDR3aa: CASSPTGTRIFDEQFF; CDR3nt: TGTGCCAGCAGCCCCACCGGGACTAGAATCTTTGATGAGCAGTTCTTC
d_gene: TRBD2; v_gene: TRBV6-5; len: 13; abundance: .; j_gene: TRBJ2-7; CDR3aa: CASRRLAPYEQYF; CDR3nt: TGTGCCAGCAGGAGACTAGCCCCTTACGAGCAGTACTTC
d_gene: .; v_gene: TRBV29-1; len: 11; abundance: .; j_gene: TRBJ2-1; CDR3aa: CSVVGNNEQFF; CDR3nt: TGCAGCGTTGTAGGCAACAATGAGCAGTTCTTC
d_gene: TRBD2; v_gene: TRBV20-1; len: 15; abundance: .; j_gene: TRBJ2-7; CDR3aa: CSAILAGAISYEQYF; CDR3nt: TGCAGTGCTATTCTAGCGGGGGCGATTTCCTACGAGCAGTACTTC
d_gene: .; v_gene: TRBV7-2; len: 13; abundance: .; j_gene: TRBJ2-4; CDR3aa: CASSFERQNIQYF; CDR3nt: TGTGCCAGCAGCTTTGAGCGGCAAAACATTCAGTACTTC
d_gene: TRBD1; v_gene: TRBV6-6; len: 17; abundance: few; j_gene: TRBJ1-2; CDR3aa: CASSYLTGALSYYGYTF; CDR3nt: TGTGCCAGCAGTTACTTGACAGGGGCCTTAAGCTACTATGGCTACACCTTC
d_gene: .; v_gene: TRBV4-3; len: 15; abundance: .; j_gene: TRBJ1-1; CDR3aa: CASSQDWVVNTEAFF; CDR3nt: TGCGCCAGCAGCCAAGATTGGGTTGTTAACACTGAAGCTTTCTTT
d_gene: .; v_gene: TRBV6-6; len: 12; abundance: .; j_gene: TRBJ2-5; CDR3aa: CASTQGVGTQYF; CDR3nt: TGTGCCAGCACCCAAGGTGTGGGGACCCAGTACTTC
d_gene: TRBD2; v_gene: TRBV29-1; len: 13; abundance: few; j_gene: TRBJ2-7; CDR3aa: CSVGRGGAYEQYF; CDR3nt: TGCAGCGTTGGCCGGGGGGGGGCTTACGAGCAGTACTTC
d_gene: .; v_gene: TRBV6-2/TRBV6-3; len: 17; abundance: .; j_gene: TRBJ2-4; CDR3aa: CASSYSNYWEPKNIQYF; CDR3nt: TGTGCCAGCAGTTACTCGAATTATTGGGAACCCAAAAACATTCAGTACTTC
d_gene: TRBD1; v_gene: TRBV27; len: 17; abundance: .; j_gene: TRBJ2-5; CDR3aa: CASSLRWGTGTVETQYF; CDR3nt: TGTGCCAGCAGTTTACGATGGGGGACAGGGACTGTGGAGACCCAGTACTTC
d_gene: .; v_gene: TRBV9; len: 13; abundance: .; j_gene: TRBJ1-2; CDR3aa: CASSDGRTADYTF; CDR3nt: TGTGCCAGCAGCGACGGTCGGACAGCCGACTACACCTTC
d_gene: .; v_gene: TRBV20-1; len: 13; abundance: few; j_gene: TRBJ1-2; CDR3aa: CSARVAGAYGYTF; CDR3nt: TGCAGTGCTAGGGTGGCTGGGGCCTATGGCTACACCTTC
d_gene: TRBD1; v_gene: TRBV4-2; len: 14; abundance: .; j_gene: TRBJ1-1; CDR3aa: CASSQQGAQIEAFF; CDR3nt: TGTGCCAGCAGCCAGCAGGGGGCGCAGATTGAAGCTTTCTTT
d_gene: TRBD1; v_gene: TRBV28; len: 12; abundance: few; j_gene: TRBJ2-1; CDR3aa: CASGTGINEQFF; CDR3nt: TGTGCCAGCGGGACAGGGATCAATGAGCAGTTCTTC
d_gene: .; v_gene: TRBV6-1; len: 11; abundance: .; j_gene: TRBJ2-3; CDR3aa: CASRWIDTQYF; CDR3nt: TGTGCCAGCAGGTGGATAGATACGCAGTATTTT